Shown below are 22 T cell receptor beta chains from a single sample sequenced in a study of PD-1 blockade in classical Hodgkin lymphoma. The time point here: newly diagnosed, previously untreated cHL patient sample. The data were produced by immunoSEQ multiplex PCR, yet TCRdb's version contains in-frame clones alone and is incomplete. In the table there are some 27,000 clones, approximately 93% of which are singletons. What was sequenced was peripheral blood mononuclear cells (PBMCs). These receptors were taken from a human donor with classical Hodgkin lymphoma.

The genes are TRBV6-5 and TRBJ2-5; the D is unclear. Looked up from germline, CDR1 is MNHEY and CDR2 is SVGAGI. The CDR3 is 13 residues long. Trimming removed 0 bases from V and 5 bases from J, with 7 bases in between. CDR3: CASSYSTRETQYF. In DNA form, the CDR3 reads TGTGCCAGCAGTTACTCGACGAGGGAGACCCAGTACTTC.

This chain uses TRBV7-9 with TRBJ2-1, with TRBD2 matching 12 bases. V lost 3 bases, J lost 5 bases, and 14 bases stayed unmatched. Germline lookup yields CDR1 SEHNR and CDR2 FQNEAQ (reference sequence). This CDR3 has 19 amino acids. CDR3 loop: CASSFPKPSGRGRDNEQFF. The CDR3 region has the DNA TGTGCCAGCAGCTTCCCCAAGCCTAGCGGGAGGGGGAGGGACAATGAGCAGTTCTTC.

The chain couples TRBV19 to TRBJ2-6; a possible D gene is TRBD1 (5 bases). This CDR3 spans 15 amino acids. Germline CDR1 reads LNHDA; CDR2 reads SQIVND (reference sequence). The germline V and J ends were trimmed by 4 bases and 0 bases, with 7 bases remaining between them. CDR3: CASSKQVSGANVLTF. CDR3 in DNA: TGTGCCAGTAGTAAACAGGTCTCTGGGGCCAACGTCCTGACTTTC.

The genes are TRBV6-5 and TRBJ1-1; a weak D match, TRBD1 (6 bases). Trimming took off 2 bases at V and 0 bases at J, with 13 bases between the two ends. The CDR3 is made up of 16 amino acids. Germline V CDR1 and CDR2: MNHEY, SVGAGI. This chain's CDR3 is CASSYSGGPMNTEAFF. The CDR3, as DNA: TGTGCCAGCAGTTACAGCGGGGGGCCTATGAACACTGAAGCTTTCTTT.

The chain has TRBV7-2 and TRBJ1-1, with D possibly being TRBD1 (6 bases). The length of the CDR3 is 15 residues. From germline, CDR1 is SGHTA and CDR2 FQGNSA. V lost 4 bases to trimming and J lost 4 bases, with 16 bases between them. The CDR3 sequence is CASSSVGGSGTEAFF. DNA for the CDR3: TGTGCCAGCAGCTCCGTCGGGGGCTCGGGCACTGAAGCTTTCTTT.

The gene calls are TRBV6-1 and TRBJ2-2; D might be TRBD2 (6 bases). The CDR3 runs to 14 residues. Looked up from germline, CDR1 is MNHNS and CDR2 is SASEGT. V was shortened by 8 bases and J by 0 bases, with 10 bases between the two germline ends. The chain's CDR3 is CASRGSSNTGELFF. The CDR3 nucleotides are TGTGCCAGCCGGGGGAGTTCGAACACCGGGGAGCTGTTTTTT.

The chain recombines TRBV27 with TRBJ1-3; D call uncertain. V lost 7 bases and J lost 0, with 7 bases in between. Per germline, CDR1 MNHEY and CDR2 SMNVEV (reference sequence). The CDR3 runs 13 residues. The CDR3 DNA follows: TGTGCCAGCAAAGCGTACTCTGGAAACACCATATATTTT. This gives the protein CASKAYSGNTIYF.

This clone was detected a few times. V and J are TRBV19 and TRBJ1-3, with D uncertain. Trimming stripped 6 bases from V and 4 bases from J, with 13 bases between. Germline V gene data show CDR1 as LNHDA and CDR2 as SQIVND (reference sequence). The CDR3 loop spans 14 amino acids. CDR3 nucleotide sequence: TGTGCCAGTAGCGAGGGTTCGTCGGGAAACACCATATATTTT. Amino acids: CASSEGSSGNTIYF.

V gene TRBV18 combines with J gene TRBJ2-2, with D unclear. The CDR3 consists of 13 residues. Trimming removed 5 bases from V and 6 bases from J, with 10 bases in between. Germline V gene lookup returns CDR1 KGHSH and CDR2 LQKENI. The CDR3 sequence: CASSTSYAGELFF. The DNA of the CDR3 is TGTGCCAGCTCAACGAGTTACGCCGGGGAGCTGTTTTTT.

The rearrangement links TRBV19 to TRBJ2-4; D is ambiguous. Germline CDR1 LNHDA, CDR2 SQIVND (reference sequence). With 3 bases removed from V and 0 bases from J, the gap between germline ends came to 9 bases. This CDR3 is built from 15 residues. The CDR3 DNA follows: TGTGCCAGTAGTATGGGCTCATTAGCCAAAAACATTCAGTACTTC. This encodes CASSMGSLAKNIQYF.

This clone was seen a handful of times. CDR3 loop: CASSPRMEGAGAVDEQFF. The CDR3 DNA sequence: TGTGCCAGCAGCCCCCGGATGGAAGGAGCAGGGGCAGTCGATGAGCAGTTCTTC. The chain uses TRBV7-7 and TRBJ2-1, with a tentative D call TRBD1 (6 bases). This CDR3 contains 18 residues. The germline V gene encodes CDR1 SSHAT and CDR2 FNYEAQ (reference sequence). V gave up 5 bases and J gave up 8 bases, with 28 bases separating them. Full variable domain (outside the CDR3, taken from reference TRBV7-7 and TRBJ2-1): GAGVSQSPRYKVTKRGQDVTLRCDPISSHATLYWYQQALGQGPEFLTYFNYEAQPDKSGLPSDRFSAERPEGSISTLTIQRTEQRDSAMYRCASSPRMEGAGAVDEQFFGPGTRLTVL.

This chain connects TRBV7-2 to TRBJ2-3; D is uncertain. Germline values: CDR1 SGHTA, CDR2 FQGNSA. The germline V and J ends were trimmed by 3 bases and 8 bases, with 9 bases remaining between them. CDR3 length: 12 residues. CDR3 residues: CASSFNPPTQYF. DNA for the CDR3: TGTGCCAGCAGCTTTAACCCCCCTACGCAGTATTTT.

The rearrangement uses TRBV27 and TRBJ1-5, with D possibly TRBD1 on 5 matching bases. V was shortened by 6 bases and J by 4 bases, with 34 bases between the two germline ends. Germline-derived CDR1 and CDR2 are MNHEY and SMNVEV (reference sequence). The CDR3 consists of 21 residues. The CDR3 region is CASSPRNFSGAQAVTNQPQHF. Written as DNA, the CDR3 is TGTGCCAGCAGCCCCCGGAATTTTAGTGGGGCACAGGCAGTCACAAATCAGCCCCAGCATTTT.

This clone was picked up one time. This chain connects TRBV11-2 to TRBJ2-3; D uncertain. The V and J ends lost 5 bases and 6 bases respectively, with 9 bases between them. CDR1 is SGHAT, CDR2 FQNNGV, per germline. CDR3 size: 12 residues. CDR3 sequence (DNA): TGTGCCAGCAGCCAAGTAAGGGATACGCAGTATTTT. This gives the protein CASSQVRDTQYF.

The genes are TRBV4-3 and TRBJ2-7; possibly TRBD1 for D (6 bases). The CDR3 is 16 residues long. Germline CDR1 reads LGHNA; CDR2 reads YSLEER. Trimming pared 2 bases from V and 3 bases from J, leaving 17 bases between. The CDR3, as DNA: TGCGCCAGCAGCCAACGGCCCGCGGACAGCCTCTACGAGCAGTACTTC. This sequence encodes CASSQRPADSLYEQYF.

This rearrangement joins TRBV5-1 to TRBJ1-2, with D possibly being TRBD1 (5 bases). CDR3 length: 14 amino acids. V lost 4 bases, J lost 7 bases, and 17 bases lay in between. Germline CDR1 SGHRS, CDR2 YFSETQ. CDR3 sequence: CASSRGGFGGGYTF. The CDR3 coding sequence is TGCGCCAGCAGCCGGGGAGGATTTGGGGGTGGCTACACCTTC.

This chain uses TRBV19 with TRBJ2-2; 13 nucleotides line up with TRBD2. J gave up 4 bases and V 10 bases, and 6 bases lay outside the gene matches. Germline CDR1 and CDR2: LNHDA and SQIVND (reference sequence). This CDR3 is built from 15 residues. CDR3 sequence reads: CATKRLAGGTGELFF. The CDR3 DNA reads TGTGCCACCAAGCGACTAGCGGGAGGCACCGGGGAGCTGTTTTTT.

The chain uses TRBV6-5 and TRBJ2-7; D is ambiguous. The CDR3 has 15 amino acids. Germline V CDR1 and CDR2: MNHEY, SVGAGI. V gave up 0 bases and J gave up 6 bases, with 15 bases separating them. This chain's CDR3 is CASSYSIVEPSEQYF. The CDR3 DNA is TGTGCCAGCAGTTACTCGATAGTTGAGCCGTCCGAGCAGTACTTC.

This sequence joins TRBV18 and TRBJ2-5; D remains unclear. The J call is doubtful: the DNA matches TRBJ2-7 better. Germline V gene lookup returns CDR1 KGHSH and CDR2 LQKENI. The CDR3 is made up of 16 amino acids. CDR3 sequence (DNA): TGTGCCAGCTCACCACGCTCGGCAGAAAACTCCTACGAGCAGTACTTC. This translates into CASSPRSAENSYEQYF.

The rearrangement joins TRBV2 to TRBJ2-7; 7 nucleotides align to TRBD1. Per the germline V gene, CDR1 is SNHLY and CDR2 is FYNNEI. With V trimmed by 5 bases and J by 1 base, 2 bases remained unmatched. The CDR3 has 13 amino acids. The CDR3 region is CASSHRGSYEQYF. Here the CDR3 DNA reads TGTGCCAGCAGTCACAGGGGTTCCTACGAGCAGTACTTC.

The CDR3 coding sequence is TGTGCCAGCAGCTATACAGGGGGCTCCTACAATGAGCAGTTCTTC. It translates to CASSYTGGSYNEQFF. The V and J genes are TRBV7-2 and TRBJ2-1; 8 nucleotides agree with TRBD1. The CDR3 length is 15 residues. The V gene's germline CDR1 is SGHTA and CDR2 FQGNSA. The V segment lost 4 bases and the J segment 0 bases; nucleotides outside the gene matches: 2. Full variable domain (rest looked up from reference TRBV7-2 and TRBJ2-1): GAGVSQSPSNKVTEKGKDVELRCDPISGHTALYWYRQSLGQGLEFLIYFQGNSAPDKSGLPSDRFSAERTGGSVSTLTIQRTQQEDSAVYLCASSYTGGSYNEQFFGPGTRLTVL.

The rearrangement uses TRBV11-3 and TRBJ2-5; 10 bases fit TRBD1. The CDR3 is made up of 15 amino acids. Germline V gives CDR1 SGHNT, CDR2 YENEEA. Trimming cost V 1 base and J 5 bases; bases outside gene matches: 4. The CDR3 region has the DNA TGTGCCAGCAGCTTAGGGACAGGGGGGACGGAGACCCAGTACTTC. Residues: CASSLGTGGTETQYF.